The 8 T cell receptor beta chains in this list originate from one sample, sequenced in a study of blood T cell repertoires in COVID-19. Libraries were prepared by immunoSEQ multiplex PCR; TCRdb keeps only in-frame clonotypes and omits some of them. Of some 180,000 clones listed, roughly four fifths were seen once; the top ten hold 10% to 15%. The specimen sequenced was peripheral blood. The receptors originated from a woman older than 75 with COVID-19, enrolled during active disease.

The V call is TRBV7-2, the J call TRBJ2-7, with D tentatively TRBD1 (8 bases). V was pared by 1 base and J by 5 bases, with 12 bases between. Germline V gene data show CDR1 as SGHTA and CDR2 as FQGNSA. The CDR3 has 14 amino acids. CDR3 in DNA: TGTGCCAGCAGCTTAGACAGGGGGGGGAACGAGCAGTACTTC. It specifies CASSLDRGGNEQYF.

The V call is TRBV6-1, the J call TRBJ2-4; 9 bases match TRBD2. CDR1 and CDR2 (germline): MNHNS, SASEGT. V dropped 0 bases and J dropped 8; count of bases not matched to a gene: 14. CDR3 length equals 18 residues. The CDR3 loop is CASSEAWGLAGIPHIQYF. In nucleotides, the CDR3 is TGTGCCAGCAGTGAAGCGTGGGGGCTAGCGGGGATCCCTCACATTCAGTACTTC.

The chain recombines TRBV11-3 with TRBJ2-7, with D unresolved. The CDR3 has 13 amino acids. The V gene's germline CDR1 is SGHNT and CDR2 YENEEA. The V gene lost 3 bases and the J gene lost 1 base, with 7 bases spanning the gap. CDR3 in DNA: TGTGCCAGCAGCTTCCCGGGTTCCTACGAGCAGTACTTC. Translating it yields CASSFPGSYEQYF.

The J gene is TRBJ1-4, the V gene TRBV4-2; no clear D gene. This CDR3 comprises 14 residues. The V end was cut by 1 base, the J end by 8 bases, with 11 bases between. Germline lookup yields CDR1 LGHNA and CDR2 YNFKEQ. The CDR3 DNA reads as TGTGCCAGCAGCCAAGTCCGGGTCGAGGAAAAACTGTTTTTT. Translated: CASSQVRVEEKLFF.

The J gene is TRBJ2-7, the V gene TRBV5-4, with 8 bases fitting TRBD2. This CDR3 region has 15 residues. Per the germline V gene, CDR1 is SGHNT and CDR2 is YYREEE (reference sequence). The J segment lost 6 bases and the V segment lost 0 bases, leaving 8 bases of the junction unmatched. For the CDR3, the DNA is TGTGCCAGCAGCTTGGGCGGGACTAGTGGTGCCGAGCAGTACTTC. Translation: CASSLGGTSGAEQYF. The whole variable domain, remainder taken from reference TRBV5-4 and TRBJ2-7, is ETGVTQSPTHLIKTRGQQVTLRCSSQSGHNTVSWYQQALGQGPQFIFQYYREEENGRGNFPPRFSGLQFPNYSSELNVNALELDDSALYLCASSLGGTSGAEQYFGPGTRLTVT.

This chain uses TRBV11-3 with TRBJ2-5, with D perhaps TRBD1 (5 bases). Looked up from germline, CDR1 is SGHNT and CDR2 is YENEEA. The CDR3 length is 14 residues. Trimming pared 2 bases from V and 3 bases from J, leaving 10 bases between. CDR3 in DNA: TGTGCCAGCAGCTTATTTGGGGCAGAAGAGACCCAGTACTTC. Translating it yields CASSLFGAEETQYF.

The chain couples TRBV4-1 to TRBJ2-1; possibly TRBD2 for D (6 bases). The V and J ends lost 4 bases and 4 bases respectively, with 14 bases between them. The CDR3 has 15 residues. In germline, CDR1 is MGHRA, CDR2 YSYEKL. The CDR3 is CASSLTGTQYNEQFF. The CDR3 DNA reads as TGCGCCAGCAGCCTTACCGGGACTCAATACAATGAGCAGTTCTTC.

V usage is TRBV5-1 and J usage is TRBJ1-2; D is perhaps TRBD1 (5 bases). Germline lookup yields CDR1 SGHRS and CDR2 YFSETQ. The CDR3 contains 14 residues. V gave up 3 bases and J gave up 8 bases, with 17 bases separating them. The CDR3 nucleotides read TGCGCCAGCAGCTCCTTGCCAGGGCCCGGGGGCTACACCTTC. This translates into CASSSLPGPGGYTF.